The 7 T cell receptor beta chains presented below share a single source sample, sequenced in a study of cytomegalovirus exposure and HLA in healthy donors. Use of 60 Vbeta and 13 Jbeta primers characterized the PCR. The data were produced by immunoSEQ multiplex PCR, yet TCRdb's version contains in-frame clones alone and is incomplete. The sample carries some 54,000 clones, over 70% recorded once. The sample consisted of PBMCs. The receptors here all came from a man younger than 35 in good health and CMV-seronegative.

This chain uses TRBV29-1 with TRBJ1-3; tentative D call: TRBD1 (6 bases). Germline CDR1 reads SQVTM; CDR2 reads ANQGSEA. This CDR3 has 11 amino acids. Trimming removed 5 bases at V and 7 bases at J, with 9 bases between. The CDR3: CSVRQVNTIYF. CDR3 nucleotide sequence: TGCAGCGTTAGACAGGTCAACACCATATATTTT. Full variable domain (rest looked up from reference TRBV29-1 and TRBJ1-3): SAVISQKPSRDICQRGTSLTIQCQVDSQVTMMFWYRQQPGQSLTLIATANQGSEATYESGFVIDKFPISRPNLTFSTLTVSNMSPEDSSIYLCSVRQVNTIYFGEGSWLTVV.

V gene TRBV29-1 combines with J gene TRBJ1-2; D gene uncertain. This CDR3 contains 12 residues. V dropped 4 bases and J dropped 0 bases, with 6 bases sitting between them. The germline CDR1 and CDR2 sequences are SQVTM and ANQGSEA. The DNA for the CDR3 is TGCAGCGTTGCTAAGTCTAACTATGGCTACACCTTC. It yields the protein CSVAKSNYGYTF.

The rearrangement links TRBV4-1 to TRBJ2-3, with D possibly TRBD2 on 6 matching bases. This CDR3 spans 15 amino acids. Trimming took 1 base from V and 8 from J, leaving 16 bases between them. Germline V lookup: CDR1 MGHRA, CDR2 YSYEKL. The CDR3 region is CASSQVPSAFGTQYF. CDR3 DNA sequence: TGCGCCAGCAGCCAAGTTCCTAGCGCCTTTGGTACGCAGTATTTT.

CDR3 in amino acids: CASSESYEGTEAFF. The CDR3 DNA reads TGTGCCAGCAGTGAATCGTATGAGGGCACTGAAGCTTTCTTT. The V and J genes are TRBV25-1 and TRBJ1-1; D not resolved. This CDR3 region has 14 residues. Per germline, CDR1 MGHDK and CDR2 SYGVNS. Trimming left V 1 base short and J 4 bases short, with 10 bases between.

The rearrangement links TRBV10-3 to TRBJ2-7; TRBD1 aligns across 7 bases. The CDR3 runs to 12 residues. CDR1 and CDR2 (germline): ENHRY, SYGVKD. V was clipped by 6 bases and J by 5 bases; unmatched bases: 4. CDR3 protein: CAIRETGHEQYF. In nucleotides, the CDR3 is TGTGCCATCAGAGAGACAGGGCACGAGCAGTACTTC.

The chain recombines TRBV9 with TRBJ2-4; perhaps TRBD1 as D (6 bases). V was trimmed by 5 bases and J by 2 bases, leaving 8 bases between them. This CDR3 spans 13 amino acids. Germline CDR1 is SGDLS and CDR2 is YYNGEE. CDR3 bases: TGTGCCAGCAGTGGGGACACCAAAAACATTCAGTACTTC. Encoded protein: CASSGDTKNIQYF. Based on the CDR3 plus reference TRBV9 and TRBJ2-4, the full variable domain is DSGVTQTPKHLITATGQRVTLRCSPRSGDLSVYWYQQSLDQGLQFLIQYYNGEERAKGNILERFSAQQFPDLHSELNLSSLELGDSALYFCASSGDTKNIQYFGAGTRLSVL.

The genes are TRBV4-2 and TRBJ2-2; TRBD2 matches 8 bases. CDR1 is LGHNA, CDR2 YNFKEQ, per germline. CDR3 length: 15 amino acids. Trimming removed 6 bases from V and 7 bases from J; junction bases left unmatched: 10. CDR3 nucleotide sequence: TGTGCCAGCAGTCCGAGCGGGAGTAGCATCGGGGAGCTGTTTTTT. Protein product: CASSPSGSSIGELFF.